A selection of T cell receptor beta chains follows, all from one sample in a study of T cell responses to AZD1222 COVID-19 vaccine. Clones were sequenced by immunoSEQ multiplex PCR, and TCRdb holds only the in-frame ones, with some missing. The sample includes around 150,000 clones, almost 95% of them seen just once. The sequenced sample was peripheral blood, obtained on day 0 of AZD1222 vaccination. Source of these receptors: an adult in good health. Both conserved end residues are part of each CDR3. The D gene is left open where the match is weak. Expanded clones are given a class, and other clones once, few, many or no size at all.

D gene	clone size	V gene	J gene	CDR3 length	CDR3 DNA	CDR3 protein
-	-	TRBV28	TRBJ1-2	11	TGTGCCAGCCCCCGGGGTAACGGCTACACCTTC	CASPRGNGYTF
TRBD1	-	TRBV10-3	TRBJ1-1	15	TGTGCCATCAGTGAGTCGGGACAGGGGGGTCATGAAGCTTTCTTT	CAISESGQGGHEAFF
TRBD2	once	TRBV5-5	TRBJ2-7	19	TGTGCCAGCGGCCTGGCCGGGAGCCTAGCGGGAGGCCCCTCCTACGAGCAGTACTTC	CASGLAGSLAGGPSYEQYF
-	-	TRBV28	TRBJ2-2	15	TGTGCCAGCAGTTTATCCGGCAGTAACACCGGGGAGCTGTTTTTT	CASSLSGSNTGELFF
-	-	TRBV29-1	TRBJ2-1	14	TGCAGCGTTGGGCCAGGGGGGCCCCACAATGAGCAGTTCTTC	CSVGPGGPHNEQFF
-	-	TRBV7-9	TRBJ2-2	16	TGTGCCAGCAGCTTCTCCCGGGACAACTCGATTAGGGAGCTGTTTTTT	CASSFSRDNSIRELFF
-	-	TRBV27	TRBJ1-6	13	TGTGCCAGCGGCTTTTTTGGGGATTCACCCCTCCACTTT	CASGFFGDSPLHF
-	-	TRBV27	TRBJ1-3	15	TGTGCCAGCAGTTCGCCCGGAAGCTCTGGAAACACCATATATTTT	CASSSPGSSGNTIYF
TRBD2	-	TRBV5-4	TRBJ2-1	16	TGTGCCAGCAGCTTGGGACTAGCGGACTCCTACAATGAGCAGTTCTTC	CASSLGLADSYNEQFF
-	-	TRBV9	TRBJ2-5	14	TGTGCCAGCAGCCGAGGGGGAGCCTGGGAGACCCAGTACTTC	CASSRGGAWETQYF
TRBD2	-	TRBV30	TRBJ2-7	14	TGTGCCTGGGGAACTAGCGCCGACTCCTACGAGCAGTACTTC	CAWGTSADSYEQYF
TRBD1	-	TRBV7-7	TRBJ2-5	14	TGTGCCAGCAGCTCACAGGGGGCAGGGGAGACCCAGTACTTC	CASSSQGAGETQYF
-	-	TRBV15	TRBJ1-6	16	TGTGCCACCAGCAGAGGGTGGGCAGGGTTATCTTCACCCCTCCACTTT	CATSRGWAGLSSPLHF
-	-	TRBV2	TRBJ2-7	12	TGTGCCAGCGCGGCCTTAACCTACGAGCAGTACTTC	CASAALTYEQYF
TRBD2	-	TRBV7-2	TRBJ2-1	15	TGTGCCAGCAGCTTAGGTACTAGCGGTTACAATGAGCAGTTCTTC	CASSLGTSGYNEQFF
TRBD1	-	TRBV19	TRBJ1-1	14	TGTGCCAGTAGTACACCGGGACAGGGCGCTGAAGCTTTCTTT	CASSTPGQGAEAFF
-	-	TRBV9	TRBJ2-5	15	TGTGCCAGCAGCGTAGGTGGGGGGCTAGGAGAGACCCAGTACTTC	CASSVGGGLGETQYF
TRBD1	-	TRBV3-1/TRBV3-2	TRBJ1-6	16	TGTGCCAGCAGCCAGGAAGGACAGGGGGGAAATTCACCCCTCCACTTT	CASSQEGQGGNSPLHF
-	-	TRBV3-1/TRBV3-2	TRBJ2-2	14	TGTGCCAGCAGCCCAGGTCAGGGTTACGGGGAGCTGTTTTTT	CASSPGQGYGELFF
TRBD2	-	TRBV7-3	TRBJ2-5	16	TGTGCCAGCAGCTTAACTGGCGGGGGGGCTACAGAGACCCAGTACTTC	CASSLTGGGATETQYF
TRBD2	-	TRBV5-1	TRBJ2-1	16	TGCGCCAGCAGCTTGAGGCCTAGCGGGGTATACAATGAGCAGTTCTTC	CASSLRPSGVYNEQFF
-	-	TRBV5-5	TRBJ1-5	14	TGTGCCAGCAGCCCTAGACAGGCAAATCAGCCCCAGCATTTT	CASSPRQANQPQHF
-	-	TRBV24-1	TRBJ2-3	17	TGTGCCACCAGTGAACAGGGACGCTACTCTAGCACAGATACGCAGTATTTT	CATSEQGRYSSTDTQYF
-	-	TRBV4-1	TRBJ2-1	12	TGCGCCAGCAGCCCTCAGAGCAATGAGCAGTTCTTC	CASSPQSNEQFF
TRBD1	-	TRBV6-2/TRBV6-3	TRBJ2-7	15	TGTGCCAGCAGTTATTTGCAGGGGGCACCCTACGAGCAGTACTTC	CASSYLQGAPYEQYF
-	-	TRBV28	TRBJ1-5	13	TGTGCCAGCAGTTTAAGGCTCAATCAGCCCCAGCATTTT	CASSLRLNQPQHF
TRBD1	-	TRBV18	TRBJ2-1	17	TGTGCCAGCTCACCGAGGGCGCCAGGGGGTAATTACAATGAGCAGTTCTTC	CASSPRAPGGNYNEQFF
TRBD1	-	TRBV5-6	TRBJ1-6	16	TGTGCCAGCAGCCTCGGGACAGGGAATAATAATTCACCCCTCCACTTT	CASSLGTGNNNSPLHF
TRBD1	-	TRBV5-3	TRBJ1-4	14	TGTGCCAGAAGCATCGGACAGGGCAGGGAAAAACTGTTTTTT	CARSIGQGREKLFF
-	once	TRBV9	TRBJ1-2	15	TGTGCCAGCAGGCACACCTCTGGGGTCCGCTATGGCTACACCTTC	CASRHTSGVRYGYTF
-	-	TRBV3-1/TRBV3-2	TRBJ1-6	14	TGTGCCAGCAGCCAAGGGGGTATAAATTCACCCCTCCACTTT	CASSQGGINSPLHF
-	once	TRBV4-2	TRBJ1-2	15	TGTGCCAGCAGCCGGGATCAGGGGTCTAACTATGGCTACACCTTC	CASSRDQGSNYGYTF
-	-	TRBV5-1	TRBJ1-5	14	TGCGCCAGCAGCCCCGACAGTCCCAATCAGCCCCAGCATTTT	CASSPDSPNQPQHF
-	-	TRBV7-9	TRBJ1-1	13	TGTGCCAGCAGCCACGAATTGGACACTGAAGCTTTCTTT	CASSHELDTEAFF
-	-	TRBV5-1	TRBJ2-7	15	TGCGCCAGCAGCTTGGAGGCAGGTGCGTACTACGAGCAGTACTTC	CASSLEAGAYYEQYF
-	-	TRBV7-6	TRBJ2-3	13	TGTGCCAGCAGCGGGACTTACACAGATACGCAGTATTTT	CASSGTYTDTQYF